This T cell receptor beta chain comes out of a study of response to subunit inactivated influenza vaccine. TCRdb reanalysed the RT-PCR reads using MiXCR and keeps one entry per CDR3 protein. The sample records 560,000 or so distinct CDR3 sequences, around 8% being singletons. The CDR3 loop spans 15 amino acids. Trimming cost V 4 bases and J 2 bases, with 13 bases left between them. This clonotype appeared many times. Its antigen is undetermined. Notes on the study in general: The authors offered the suggestion that each seasonal influenza vaccination recruits few new T cells.

This chain joins TRBV12-3 or TRBV12-4 and TRBJ2-3, with D possibly TRBD1 on 6 matching bases. Sequenced material: PBMCs from blood, taken approximately 25 months after vaccination. This TCR derives from a man aged 45-69 years who received an inactivated influenza vaccine. The CDR3 spells CASSYSRTVTDTQYF. CDR3 bases: TGTGCCAGCAGTTACTCTAGGACAGTCACAGATACGCAGTATTTT.